The clone carrying this T cell receptor beta chain has more than one count but fewer than ten. Sequencing relied on a cDNA template that was reverse transcribed from extracted RNA. Sequencing used immunoSEQ multiplex PCR; TCRdb keeps in-frame clones, though not all of them. Of approximately 100,000 clones in the sample, 55% to 70% were seen once. The data belong to a study of CD8+ T cells in alopecia areata. The CDR3 length is 13 residues. The germline V gene encodes CDR1 SQVTM and CDR2 ANQGSEA. J lost 1 base, V lost 7 bases, and 3 bases had no gene match. The sample's treatment: oral pan-JAK inhibitor, 5-10 mg twice daily.

The chain is built from TRBV29-1 and TRBJ2-1, with 8 positions matching TRBD2. The source is a human donor with alopecia areata. Sequenced material: CD8+ T cells sorted from blood, taken at approximately week 60, from a patient treated with tofacitinib. The CDR3 bases are TGCAGCGCCTCGGGGGGGTCCTACAATGAGCAGTTCTTC. Protein sequence: CSASGGSYNEQFF.